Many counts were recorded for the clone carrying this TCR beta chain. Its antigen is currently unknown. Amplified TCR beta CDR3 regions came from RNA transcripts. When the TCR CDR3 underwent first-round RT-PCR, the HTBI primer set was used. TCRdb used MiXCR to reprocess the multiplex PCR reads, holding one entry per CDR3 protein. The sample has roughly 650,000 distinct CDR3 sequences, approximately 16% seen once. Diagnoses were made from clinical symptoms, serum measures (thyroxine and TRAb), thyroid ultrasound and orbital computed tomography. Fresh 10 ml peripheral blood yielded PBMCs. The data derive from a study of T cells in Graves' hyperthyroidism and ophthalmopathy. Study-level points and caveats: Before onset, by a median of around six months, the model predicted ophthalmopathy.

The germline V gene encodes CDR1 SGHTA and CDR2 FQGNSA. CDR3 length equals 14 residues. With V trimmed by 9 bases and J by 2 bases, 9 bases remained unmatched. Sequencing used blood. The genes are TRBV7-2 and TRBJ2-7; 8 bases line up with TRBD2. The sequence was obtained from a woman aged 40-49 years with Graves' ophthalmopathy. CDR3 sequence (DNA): TGTGCCAGTCGGAGCGGGGGTGCTACCTACGAGCAGTACTTC. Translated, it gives CASRSGGATYEQYF.